These 3 T cell receptor beta chains came from one sample sequenced in a study of blood T cell repertoires in COVID-19. Libraries were prepared by immunoSEQ multiplex PCR; TCRdb keeps only in-frame clonotypes and omits some of them. The repertoire consists of about 220,000 clones, with around 80% occurring once and the leading ten covering about 5%. Sequenced sample: peripheral blood. These receptors were taken from a human donor in a cohort sampled during active COVID-19.

The V and J genes are TRBV2 and TRBJ1-1, with D possibly being TRBD1 (5 bases). Deletions cut 7 bases from V and 1 base from J, with 10 bases between. The germline V gene encodes CDR1 SNHLY and CDR2 FYNNEI. The CDR3 covers 13 residues. CDR3 nucleotide sequence: TGTGCCAGCACCACGGACACGAACACTGAAGCTTTCTTT. Its protein is CASTTDTNTEAFF.

The chain has TRBV19 and TRBJ2-7; D is perhaps TRBD1 (6 bases). V lost 4 bases and J 0 bases, leaving 19 bases between the germline ends. Germline V gene sequence: CDR1 LNHDA, CDR2 SQIVND (reference sequence). This CDR3 is built from 17 residues. In nucleotides, the CDR3 is TGTGCCAGTAGTACCGACGCCAGGGGCTTGAGCTCCTACGAGCAGTACTTC. The encoded protein is CASSTDARGLSSYEQYF.

The J gene is TRBJ2-1, the V gene TRBV14; 10 bases align to TRBD2. The CDR3 spans 21 residues. Germline V gene lookup returns CDR1 SGHDN and CDR2 FVKESK. J lost 0 bases, V lost 3 bases, and 17 bases had no gene match. The DNA for the CDR3 is TGTGCCAGCAGCCAGGGCAGGGGGCGGACAAGCGGGGGGGGCTCCTACAATGAGCAGTTCTTC. This encodes CASSQGRGRTSGGGSYNEQFF.